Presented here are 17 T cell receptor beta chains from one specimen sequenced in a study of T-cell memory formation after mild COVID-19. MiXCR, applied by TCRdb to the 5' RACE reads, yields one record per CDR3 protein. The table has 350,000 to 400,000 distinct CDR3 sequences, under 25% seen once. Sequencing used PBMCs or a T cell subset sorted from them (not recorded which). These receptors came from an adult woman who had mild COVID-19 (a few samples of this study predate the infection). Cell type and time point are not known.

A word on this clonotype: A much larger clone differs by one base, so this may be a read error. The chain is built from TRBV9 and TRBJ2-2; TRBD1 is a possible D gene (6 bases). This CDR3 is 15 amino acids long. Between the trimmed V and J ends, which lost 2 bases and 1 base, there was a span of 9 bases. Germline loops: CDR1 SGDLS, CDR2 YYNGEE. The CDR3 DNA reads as TGTGCCAGCAGCGTCCGGACAGTGAACACCGGGGAGCTGTTTTTT. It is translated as CASSVRTVNTGELFF.

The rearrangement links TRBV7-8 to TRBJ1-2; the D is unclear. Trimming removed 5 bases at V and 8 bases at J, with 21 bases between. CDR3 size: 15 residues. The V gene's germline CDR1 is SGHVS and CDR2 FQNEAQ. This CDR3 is CASSLELADFGGYTF. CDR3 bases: TGTGCCAGCAGCCTCGAACTTGCGGACTTCGGGGGCTACACCTTC.

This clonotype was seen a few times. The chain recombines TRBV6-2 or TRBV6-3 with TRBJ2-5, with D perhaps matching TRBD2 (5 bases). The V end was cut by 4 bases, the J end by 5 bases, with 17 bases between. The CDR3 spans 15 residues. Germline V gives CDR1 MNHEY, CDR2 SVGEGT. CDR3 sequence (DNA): TGTGCCAGCAGTTCCCGACTTGCGACGGGGGAGACCCAGTACTTC. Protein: CASSSRLATGETQYF.

The CDR3 protein is CASSFRGARQETQYF. CDR3 sequence (DNA): TGTGCCAGCAGTTTCCGGGGGGCGCGGCAAGAGACCCAGTACTTC. The gene calls are TRBV27 and TRBJ2-5; D may be TRBD2 (7 bases). This CDR3 is built from 15 residues. V was clipped by 3 bases and J by 2 bases, with 13 bases between them. Germline V gene sequence: CDR1 MNHEY, CDR2 SMNVEV (reference sequence).

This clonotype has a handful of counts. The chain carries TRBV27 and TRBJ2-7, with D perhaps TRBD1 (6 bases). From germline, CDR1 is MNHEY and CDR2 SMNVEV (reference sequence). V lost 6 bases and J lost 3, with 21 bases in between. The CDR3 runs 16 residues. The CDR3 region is CASRPNTGLLDYEQYF. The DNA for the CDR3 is TGTGCCAGCAGGCCCAATACAGGGTTATTAGACTACGAGCAGTACTTC.

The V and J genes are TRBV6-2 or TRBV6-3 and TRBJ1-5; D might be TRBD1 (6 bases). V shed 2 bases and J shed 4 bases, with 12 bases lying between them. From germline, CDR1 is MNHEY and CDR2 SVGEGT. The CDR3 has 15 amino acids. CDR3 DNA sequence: TGTGCCAGCAGTTACCTTGGGACAACGAATCAGCCCCAGCATTTT. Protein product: CASSYLGTTNQPQHF.

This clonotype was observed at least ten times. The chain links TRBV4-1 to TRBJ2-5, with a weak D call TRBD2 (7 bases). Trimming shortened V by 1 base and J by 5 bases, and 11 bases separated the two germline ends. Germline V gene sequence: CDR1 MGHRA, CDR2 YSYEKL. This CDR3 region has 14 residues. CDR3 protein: CASSQVGGEETQYF. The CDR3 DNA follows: TGCGCCAGCAGCCAAGTAGGGGGGGAGGAGACCCAGTACTTC.

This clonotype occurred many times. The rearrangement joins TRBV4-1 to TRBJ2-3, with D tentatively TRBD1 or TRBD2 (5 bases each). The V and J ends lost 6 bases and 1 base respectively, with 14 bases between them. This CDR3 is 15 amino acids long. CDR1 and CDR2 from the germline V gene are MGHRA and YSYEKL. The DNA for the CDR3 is TGCGCCAGCAGTCCTGAGGGGCGGCGCACAGATACGCAGTATTTT. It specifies CASSPEGRRTDTQYF.

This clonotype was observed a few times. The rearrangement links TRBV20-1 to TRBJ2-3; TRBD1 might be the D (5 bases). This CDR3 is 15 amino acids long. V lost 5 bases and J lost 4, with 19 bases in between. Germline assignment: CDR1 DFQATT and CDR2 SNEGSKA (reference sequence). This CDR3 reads CSAGPWGIRSDTQYF. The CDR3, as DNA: TGCAGTGCTGGCCCCTGGGGCATTCGGTCAGATACGCAGTATTTT.

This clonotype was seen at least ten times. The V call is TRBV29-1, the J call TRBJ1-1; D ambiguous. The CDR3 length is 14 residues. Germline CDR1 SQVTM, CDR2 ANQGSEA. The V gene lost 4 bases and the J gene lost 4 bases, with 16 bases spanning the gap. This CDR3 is CSVGLMRAGTEAFF. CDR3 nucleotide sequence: TGCAGCGTTGGGCTAATGAGGGCTGGCACTGAAGCTTTCTTT.

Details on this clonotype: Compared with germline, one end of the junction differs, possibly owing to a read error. CDR3 in DNA: TGTGCTAGCAGCTTAGTTCAAACTGCAGGAACCCAGTACTTC. Amino acid sequence: CASSLVQTAGTQYF. J is TRBJ2-5 and V is TRBV7-7; unclear D gene. The CDR3 covers 14 residues. The V gene's germline CDR1 is SSHAT and CDR2 FNYEAQ (reference sequence).

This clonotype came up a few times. The CDR3 bases are TGCGCCAGCAGCTTCGGGGCAGGGGAAGACACTGAAGCTTTCTTT. This codes for CASSFGAGEDTEAFF. The chain carries TRBV5-1 and TRBJ1-1; possibly TRBD1 for D (6 bases). Per germline, CDR1 SGHRS and CDR2 YFSETQ. Trimming cost V 2 bases and J 3 bases, with 14 bases left between them. The CDR3 contains 15 residues. Filled out from reference TRBV5-1 and TRBJ1-1, the complete variable domain reads KAGVTQTPRYLIKTRGQQVTLSCSPISGHRSVSWYQQTPGQGLQFLFEYFSETQRNKGNFPGRFSGRQFSNSRSEMNVSTLELGDSALYLCASSFGAGEDTEAFFGQGTRLTVV.

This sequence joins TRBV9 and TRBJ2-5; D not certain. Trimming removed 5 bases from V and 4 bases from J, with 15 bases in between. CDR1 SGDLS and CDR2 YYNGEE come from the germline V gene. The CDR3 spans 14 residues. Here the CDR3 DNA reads TGTGCCAGCAGTGCCGCGGCGGATCGAGAGACCCAGTACTTC. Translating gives CASSAAADRETQYF. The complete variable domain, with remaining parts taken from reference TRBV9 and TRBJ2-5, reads DSGVTQTPKHLITATGQRVTLRCSPRSGDLSVYWYQQSLDQGLQFLIQYYNGEERAKGNILERFSAQQFPDLHSELNLSSLELGDSALYFCASSAAADRETQYFGPGTRLLVL.

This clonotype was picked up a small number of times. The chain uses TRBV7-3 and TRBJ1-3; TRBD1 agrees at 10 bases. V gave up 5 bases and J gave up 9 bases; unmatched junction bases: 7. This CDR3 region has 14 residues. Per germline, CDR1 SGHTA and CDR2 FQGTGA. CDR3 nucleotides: TGTGCCAGCAGCCCGACAGGGGGCTGGGGCACCATATATTTT. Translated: CASSPTGGWGTIYF.

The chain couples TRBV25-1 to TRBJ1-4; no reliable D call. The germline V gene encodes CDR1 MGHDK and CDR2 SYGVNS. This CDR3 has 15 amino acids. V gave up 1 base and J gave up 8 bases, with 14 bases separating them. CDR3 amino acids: CASSELPEVNEKLFF. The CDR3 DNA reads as TGTGCCAGCAGTGAATTGCCGGAGGTGAACGAAAAACTGTTTTTT.

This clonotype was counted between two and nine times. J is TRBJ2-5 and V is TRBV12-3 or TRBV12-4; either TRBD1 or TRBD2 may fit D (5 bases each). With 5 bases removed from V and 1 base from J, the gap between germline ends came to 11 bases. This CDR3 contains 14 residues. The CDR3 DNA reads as TGTGCCAGCAGTCCCCCGGGGACCCAAGAGACCCAGTACTTC. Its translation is CASSPPGTQETQYF.

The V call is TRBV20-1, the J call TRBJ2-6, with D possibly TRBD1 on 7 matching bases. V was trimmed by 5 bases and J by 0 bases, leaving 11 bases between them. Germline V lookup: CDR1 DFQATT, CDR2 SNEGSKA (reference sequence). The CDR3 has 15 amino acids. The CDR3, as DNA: TGCAGTGCTTTTCAGGGGGGCTCTGGGGCCAACGTCCTGACTTTC. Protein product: CSAFQGGSGANVLTF.